This T cell receptor (beta chain) was sequenced during a study of T cell responses to AZD1222 COVID-19 vaccine. Across the study: Pooling of second doses given at about 4 or about 12 weeks was done.

On this clone itself: The antigen is undetermined.

Broader study findings: Baseline antibody screening turned up just 6 or 7 seropositive AZD1222 recipients.

This CDR3 comprises 14 residues. Trimming left V 6 bases short and J 6 bases short, with 17 bases between. Germline-derived CDR1 and CDR2 are MNHEY and SMNVEV (reference sequence). Clones were read by immunoSEQ multiplex PCR, and TCRdb kept only the in-frame ones, dropping some. The data hold about 100,000 clones, with over 90% observed a single time. The origin of this receptor is an adult in good health. The genes are TRBV27 and TRBJ1-1; D gene ambiguous. The sequenced sample was peripheral blood, obtained on day 0 of AZD1222 vaccination. DNA for the CDR3: TGTGCCAGCAGCCGAAATCCCCGGGGAGCTGAAGCTTTCTTT. This sequence encodes CASSRNPRGAEAFF.